The 9 T cell receptor beta chains presented below share a single source sample, sequenced in a study of tumor T cells in aggressive B-cell lymphoma. The method was immunoSEQ multiplex PCR; TCRdb's version includes in-frame clones alone and lacks a portion of them. The table includes around 1,900 clones, around 77% detected once. Material for sequencing was tumor tissue. The receptors come from an adult with diffuse large B cell lymphoma.

The rearrangement links TRBV30 to TRBJ1-1, with D perhaps TRBD1 (5 bases). Germline V gene sequence: CDR1 GTSNPN, CDR2 SVGIG (reference sequence). The germline V and J ends were trimmed by 2 bases and 6 bases, with 13 bases remaining between them. This CDR3 has 13 residues. DNA for the CDR3: TGTGCCTGGAGTCTCCTTAGGACATCTGAAGCTTTCTTT. Amino acid sequence: CAWSLLRTSEAFF.

This chain uses TRBV7-2 with TRBJ1-2, with 8 bases identical to TRBD1. The CDR3 has 11 amino acids. V gave up 9 bases and J gave up 8 bases; unmatched junction bases: 5. The germline V gene encodes CDR1 SGHTA and CDR2 FQGNSA. This chain's CDR3 is CARGQGGGYTF. The CDR3 region has the DNA TGTGCCAGAGGACAGGGTGGCGGCTACACCTTC. The full variable domain, rest sourced from reference TRBV7-2 and TRBJ1-2, is GAGVSQSPSNKVTEKGKDVELRCDPISGHTALYWYRQSLGQGLEFLIYFQGNSAPDKSGLPSDRFSAERTGGSVSTLTIQRTQQEDSAVYLCARGQGGGYTFGSGTRLTVV.

The chain recombines TRBV11-2 with TRBJ2-2; D might be TRBD1 (5 bases). CDR1 and CDR2 (germline): SGHAT, FQNNGV. V was clipped by 3 bases and J by 3 bases, with 5 bases between them. This CDR3 comprises 13 residues. The DNA for the CDR3 is TGTGCCAGCAGCTTGACAGACACCGGGGAGCTGTTTTTT. Translating it yields CASSLTDTGELFF.

The chain has TRBV4-1 and TRBJ2-1; 8 nucleotides line up with TRBD2. V shed 4 bases and J 14 bases; nucleotides not matched to a gene: 4. This CDR3 has 11 amino acids. The germline CDR1 and CDR2 sequences are MGHRA and YSYEKL. The CDR3 DNA follows: TGCGCCAGCAGCCGTCCGGGACTAGAGTTCTTC. Translating it yields CASSRPGLEFF.

This clone was seen more than once but under ten times. The rearrangement links TRBV11-2 to TRBJ2-2, with a tentative D call TRBD2 (6 bases). The CDR3 sequence is 17 residues long. Germline V gene lookup returns CDR1 SGHAT and CDR2 FQNNGV. Trimming left V 4 bases short and J 4 bases short, with 19 bases between. Here the CDR3 reads CASSSTPGLLRTGELFF. The CDR3 DNA follows: TGTGCCAGCAGCTCGACTCCGGGACTCCTACGCACCGGGGAGCTGTTTTTT.

This clone was observed a few times. The chain uses TRBV2 and TRBJ2-7, with 10 bases identical to TRBD1. Trimming removed 7 bases from V and 5 bases from J; junction bases left unmatched: 8. CDR1 and CDR2 from the germline V gene are SNHLY and FYNNEI. The CDR3 spans 14 residues. CDR3 loop: CASMLGQGNNEQYF. In DNA, the CDR3 is TGTGCCAGCATGCTGGGACAGGGGAACAACGAGCAGTACTTC.

V is TRBV5-1 and J is TRBJ1-2; the D is unclear. This CDR3 is built from 17 residues. CDR1 and CDR2 from the germline V gene are SGHRS and YFSETQ. With 5 bases removed from V and 0 bases from J, the gap between germline ends came to 20 bases. The CDR3 protein is CASSEVLAFPTNYGYTF. The CDR3 bases are TGCGCCAGCAGTGAAGTGCTAGCCTTTCCAACTAACTATGGCTACACCTTC.

V gene TRBV2 combines with J gene TRBJ2-3; a weak D match, TRBD1 (6 bases). With 4 bases removed from V and 3 bases from J, the gap between germline ends came to 8 bases. The CDR3 length is 13 residues. The germline V gene encodes CDR1 SNHLY and CDR2 FYNNEI. In DNA, the CDR3 is TGTGCCAGCAGTGGACAGGCAACAGATACGCAGTATTTT. This codes for CASSGQATDTQYF.

This clone was seen only once. The V and J genes are TRBV5-6 and TRBJ2-2; 10 bases match TRBD2. CDR3 length equals 14 residues. The germline V gene has CDR1 SGHDT and CDR2 YYEEEE. The junction had 2 bases not matched to a gene; V was cut back by 5 bases and J by 4 bases. CDR3 amino acids: CASSWTSGTGELFF. CDR3 in DNA: TGTGCCAGCAGTTGGACTAGCGGCACCGGGGAGCTGTTTTTT. The variable domain in full, completed from reference TRBV5-6 and TRBJ2-2, reads DAGVTQSPTHLIKTRGQQVTLRCSPKSGHDTVSWYQQALGQGPQFIFQYYEEEERQRGNFPDRFSGHQFPNYSSELNVNALLLGDSALYLCASSWTSGTGELFFGEGSRLTVL.